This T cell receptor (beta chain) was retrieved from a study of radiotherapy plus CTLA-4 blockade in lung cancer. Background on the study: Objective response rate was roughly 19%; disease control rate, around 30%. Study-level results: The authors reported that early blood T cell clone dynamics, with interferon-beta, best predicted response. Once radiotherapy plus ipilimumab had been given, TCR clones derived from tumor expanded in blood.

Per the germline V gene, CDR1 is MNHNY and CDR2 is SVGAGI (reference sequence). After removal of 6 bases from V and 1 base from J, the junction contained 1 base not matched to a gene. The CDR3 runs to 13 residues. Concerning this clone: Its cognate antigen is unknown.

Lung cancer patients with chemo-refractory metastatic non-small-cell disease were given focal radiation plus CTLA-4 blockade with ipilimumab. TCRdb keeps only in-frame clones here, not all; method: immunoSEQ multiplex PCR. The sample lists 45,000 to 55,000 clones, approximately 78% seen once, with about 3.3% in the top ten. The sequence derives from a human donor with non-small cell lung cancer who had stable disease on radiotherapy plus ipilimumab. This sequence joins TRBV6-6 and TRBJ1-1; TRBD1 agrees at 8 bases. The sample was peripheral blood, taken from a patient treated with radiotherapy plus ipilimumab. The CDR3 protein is CASSGQGNTEAFF. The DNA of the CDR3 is TGTGCCAGCAGCGGACAGGGGAACACTGAAGCTTTCTTT.